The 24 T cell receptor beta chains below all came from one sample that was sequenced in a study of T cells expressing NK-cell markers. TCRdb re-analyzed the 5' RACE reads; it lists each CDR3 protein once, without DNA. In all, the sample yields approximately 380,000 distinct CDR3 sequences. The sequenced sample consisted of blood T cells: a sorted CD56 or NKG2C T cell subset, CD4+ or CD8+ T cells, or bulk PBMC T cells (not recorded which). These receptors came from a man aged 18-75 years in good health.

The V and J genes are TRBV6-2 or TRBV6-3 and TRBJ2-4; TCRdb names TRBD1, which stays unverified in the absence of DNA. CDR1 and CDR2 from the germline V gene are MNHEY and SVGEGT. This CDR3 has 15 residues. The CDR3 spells CASLAQGDAKNIQYF.

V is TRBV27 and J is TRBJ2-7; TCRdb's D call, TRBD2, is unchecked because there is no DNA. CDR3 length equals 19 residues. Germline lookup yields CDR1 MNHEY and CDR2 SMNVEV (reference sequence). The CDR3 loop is CASSFTGRGLADLYYEQYF.

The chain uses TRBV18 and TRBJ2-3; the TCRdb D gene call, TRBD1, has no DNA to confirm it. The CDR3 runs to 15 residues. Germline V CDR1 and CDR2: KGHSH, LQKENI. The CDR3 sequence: CASSSNRGATDTQYF.

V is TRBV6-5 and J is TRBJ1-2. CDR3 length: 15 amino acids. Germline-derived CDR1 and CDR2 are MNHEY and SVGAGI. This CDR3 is CASSSLPSAGYGYTF.

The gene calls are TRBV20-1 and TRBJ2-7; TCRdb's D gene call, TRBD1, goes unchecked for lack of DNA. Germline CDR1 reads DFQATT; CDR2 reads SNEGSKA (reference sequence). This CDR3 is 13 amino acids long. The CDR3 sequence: CSAPPARVGEQYF.

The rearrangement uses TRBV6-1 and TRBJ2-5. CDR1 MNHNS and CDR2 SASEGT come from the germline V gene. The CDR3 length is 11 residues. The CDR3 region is CASSVSVTQYF.

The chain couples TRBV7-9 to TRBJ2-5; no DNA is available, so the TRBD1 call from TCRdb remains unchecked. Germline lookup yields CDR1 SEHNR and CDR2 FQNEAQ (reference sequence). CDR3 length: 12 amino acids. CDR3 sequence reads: CASSFTPVAQYF.

CDR3 sequence: CASSLSPQSNEKLFF. The chain has TRBV5-5 and TRBJ1-4. The germline gives CDR1 SGHKS, CDR2 YYEKEE (reference sequence). The CDR3 spans 15 residues.

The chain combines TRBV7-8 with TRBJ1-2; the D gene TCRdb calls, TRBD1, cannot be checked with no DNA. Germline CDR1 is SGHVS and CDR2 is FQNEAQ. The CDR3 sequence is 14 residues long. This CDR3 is CASSLRQRDLGYTF.

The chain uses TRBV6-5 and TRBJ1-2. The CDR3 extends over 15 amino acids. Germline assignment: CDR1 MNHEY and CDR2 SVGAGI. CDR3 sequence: CASSYRGGLLYGYTF.

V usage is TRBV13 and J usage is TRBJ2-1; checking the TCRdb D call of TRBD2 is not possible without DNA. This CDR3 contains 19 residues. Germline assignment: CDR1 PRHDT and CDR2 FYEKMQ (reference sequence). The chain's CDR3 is CASSSPLWGTGLLVNEQFF.

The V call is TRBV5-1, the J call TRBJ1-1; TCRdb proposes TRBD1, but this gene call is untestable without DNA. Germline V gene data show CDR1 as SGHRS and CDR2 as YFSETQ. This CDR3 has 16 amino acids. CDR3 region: CASSLSPTGGRQEAFF.

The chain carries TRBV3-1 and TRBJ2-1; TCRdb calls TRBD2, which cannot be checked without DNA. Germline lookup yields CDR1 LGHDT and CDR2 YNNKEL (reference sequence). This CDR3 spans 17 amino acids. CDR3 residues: CASSQADLAGGDNEQFF.

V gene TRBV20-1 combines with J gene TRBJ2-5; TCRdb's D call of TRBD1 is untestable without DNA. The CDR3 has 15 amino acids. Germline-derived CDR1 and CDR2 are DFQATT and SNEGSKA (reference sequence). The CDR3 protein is CSARGTGRGHETQYF.

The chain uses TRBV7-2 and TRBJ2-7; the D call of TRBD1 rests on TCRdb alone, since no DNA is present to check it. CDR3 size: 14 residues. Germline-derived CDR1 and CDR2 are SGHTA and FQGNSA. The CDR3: CASSLGTGGTEQYF.

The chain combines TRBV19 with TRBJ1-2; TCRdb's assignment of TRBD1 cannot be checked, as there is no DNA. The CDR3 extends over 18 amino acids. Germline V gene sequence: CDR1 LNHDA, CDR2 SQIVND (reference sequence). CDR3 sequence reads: CASSKARGTSSANYGYTF.

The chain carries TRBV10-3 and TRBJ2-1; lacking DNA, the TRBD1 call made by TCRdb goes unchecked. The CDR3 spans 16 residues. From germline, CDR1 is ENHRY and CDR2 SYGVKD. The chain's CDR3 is CAISEDRTTLGNEQFF.

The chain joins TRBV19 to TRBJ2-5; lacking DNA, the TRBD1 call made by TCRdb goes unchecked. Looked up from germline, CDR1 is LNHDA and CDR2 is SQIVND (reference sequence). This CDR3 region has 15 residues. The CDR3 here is CASSIDRDSKKTQYF.

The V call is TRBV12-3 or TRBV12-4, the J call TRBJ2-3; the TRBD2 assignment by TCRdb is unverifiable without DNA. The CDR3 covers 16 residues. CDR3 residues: CASSGTSGARTDTQYF.

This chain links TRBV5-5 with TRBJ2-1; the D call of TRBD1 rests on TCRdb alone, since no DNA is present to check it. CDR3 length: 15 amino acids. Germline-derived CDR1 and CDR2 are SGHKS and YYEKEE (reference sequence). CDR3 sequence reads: CASSFQGGSYNEQFF.

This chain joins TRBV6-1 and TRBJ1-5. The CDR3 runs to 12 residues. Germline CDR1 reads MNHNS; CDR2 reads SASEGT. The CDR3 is CASRAGGQPQHF.

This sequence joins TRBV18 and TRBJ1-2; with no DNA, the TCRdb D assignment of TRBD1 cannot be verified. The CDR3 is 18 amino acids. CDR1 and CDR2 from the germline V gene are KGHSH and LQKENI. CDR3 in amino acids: CASSPSRSLGQGDYGYTF. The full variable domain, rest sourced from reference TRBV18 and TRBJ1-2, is NAGVMQNPRHLVRRRGQEARLRCSPMKGHSHVYWYRQLPEEGLKFMVYLQKENIIDESGMPKERFSAEFPKEGPSILRIQQVVRGDSAAYFCASSPSRSLGQGDYGYTFGSGTRLTVV.

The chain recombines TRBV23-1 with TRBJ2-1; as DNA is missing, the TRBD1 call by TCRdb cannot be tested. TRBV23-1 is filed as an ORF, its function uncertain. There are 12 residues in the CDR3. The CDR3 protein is CASSQWGHEQFF.

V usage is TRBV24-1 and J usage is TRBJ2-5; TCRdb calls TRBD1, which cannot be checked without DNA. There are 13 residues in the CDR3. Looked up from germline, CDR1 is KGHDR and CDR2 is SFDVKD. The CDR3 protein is CATPTGPQETQYF.